The rows below give T cell receptor beta chains drawn from one sample of a study of blood T cell repertoires in COVID-19. Clones were sequenced by immunoSEQ multiplex PCR, and TCRdb holds only the in-frame ones, with some missing. Of approximately 85,000 clones listed, about 92% are singletons. Sequencing was done on a sample of peripheral blood. The source is a woman aged 60-70 years with active COVID-19. Each CDR3 is given with its conserved first and last residue. Fields, in order: J gene, clone size, V gene, D gene, CDR3 protein, CDR3 DNA. The D gene is left open where the match is weak. Part of the rows lack a size; the others show once, few, many or a class for expanded clones.

j_call: TRBJ2-5; clone_size: once; v_call: TRBV23-1; d_call: NA; cdr3_aa: CASSQYVTDEETQYF; cdr3_nt: TGCGCCAGCAGTCAATATGTGACTGACGAAGAGACCCAGTACTTC
j_call: TRBJ1-5; clone_size: NA; v_call: TRBV24-1; d_call: TRBD1; cdr3_aa: CATSDSTGSGQPQHF; cdr3_nt: TGTGCCACCAGTGACTCGACAGGGTCGGGCCAGCCCCAGCATTTT
j_call: TRBJ2-3; clone_size: once; v_call: TRBV7-2; d_call: NA; cdr3_aa: CASSLWTSSTDTQYF; cdr3_nt: TGTGCCAGCAGCTTATGGACAAGTAGCACAGATACGCAGTATTTT
j_call: TRBJ2-7; clone_size: NA; v_call: TRBV10-1; d_call: TRBD1; cdr3_aa: CASSESAGTENSYEQYF; cdr3_nt: TGCGCCAGCAGTGAGTCGGCCGGGACAGAGAACTCCTACGAGCAGTACTTC
j_call: TRBJ1-5; clone_size: few; v_call: TRBV19; d_call: NA; cdr3_aa: CASSIDLGRGNQPQHF; cdr3_nt: TGTGCCAGTAGTATAGATCTGGGGCGGGGAAATCAGCCCCAGCATTTT
j_call: TRBJ1-1; clone_size: once; v_call: TRBV6-1; d_call: NA; cdr3_aa: CASSEDRVPFF; cdr3_nt: TGTGCCAGCAGTGAAGACAGGGTGCCTTTCTTT
j_call: TRBJ2-7; clone_size: NA; v_call: TRBV2; d_call: TRBD1; cdr3_aa: CASSEARGFTYEQYF; cdr3_nt: TGTGCCAGCAGTGAAGCCAGGGGGTTTACCTACGAGCAGTACTTC
j_call: TRBJ1-3; clone_size: NA; v_call: TRBV5-4; d_call: NA; cdr3_aa: CASSPGTHGNTIYF; cdr3_nt: TGTGCCAGCAGCCCCGGGACACACGGAAACACCATATATTTT
j_call: TRBJ2-3; clone_size: NA; v_call: TRBV7-2; d_call: TRBD1; cdr3_aa: CASSLLRAGGRDTQYF; cdr3_nt: TGTGCCAGCAGCTTATTGAGGGCAGGGGGTCGGGATACGCAGTATTTT
j_call: TRBJ2-2; clone_size: NA; v_call: TRBV7-6; d_call: TRBD2; cdr3_aa: CASSPQAGENTGELFF; cdr3_nt: TGTGCCAGCAGCCCACAAGCGGGAGAGAACACCGGGGAGCTGTTTTTT
j_call: TRBJ1-1; clone_size: NA; v_call: TRBV3-1/TRBV3-2; d_call: NA; cdr3_aa: CASSQEAGRTEAFF; cdr3_nt: TGTGCCAGCAGCCAAGAGGCAGGGCGGACTGAAGCTTTCTTT
j_call: TRBJ2-3; clone_size: NA; v_call: TRBV20-1; d_call: NA; cdr3_aa: CSARGEDTQYF; cdr3_nt: TGCAGTGCTAGAGGGGAGGATACGCAGTATTTT
j_call: TRBJ2-7; clone_size: few; v_call: TRBV19; d_call: NA; cdr3_aa: CASTHHEQYF; cdr3_nt: TGTGCCAGTACCCATCACGAGCAGTACTTC
j_call: TRBJ2-2; clone_size: few; v_call: TRBV30; d_call: NA; cdr3_aa: CARTDTGELFF; cdr3_nt: TGTGCCAGAACAGACACCGGGGAGCTGTTTTTT
j_call: TRBJ2-2; clone_size: NA; v_call: TRBV24-1; d_call: NA; cdr3_aa: CATSPGQSNTGELFF; cdr3_nt: TGTGCCACCTCTCCAGGACAATCGAACACCGGGGAGCTGTTTTTT
j_call: TRBJ1-2; clone_size: NA; v_call: TRBV7-9; d_call: TRBD1; cdr3_aa: CASSYHQGALGYTF; cdr3_nt: TGTGCCAGCAGTTACCATCAGGGGGCGCTGGGCTACACCTTC
j_call: TRBJ2-5; clone_size: NA; v_call: TRBV28; d_call: NA; cdr3_aa: CASSPGRNRRETQYF; cdr3_nt: TGTGCCAGCTCCCCAGGCCGGAACCGCCGAGAGACCCAGTACTTC
j_call: TRBJ2-1; clone_size: NA; v_call: TRBV6-5; d_call: TRBD2; cdr3_aa: CASSQTSGRWNEQFF; cdr3_nt: TGTGCCAGCAGCCAAACTAGCGGGAGGTGGAATGAGCAGTTCTTC
j_call: TRBJ2-1; clone_size: NA; v_call: TRBV4-1; d_call: TRBD2; cdr3_aa: CASSPIAGVGNEQFF; cdr3_nt: TGCGCCAGCAGCCCCATAGCGGGAGTTGGCAATGAGCAGTTCTTC
j_call: TRBJ1-6; clone_size: NA; v_call: TRBV12-5; d_call: NA; cdr3_aa: CASGLGPLPPLHF; cdr3_nt: TGTGCTAGTGGTTTGGGGCCTTTACCACCCCTCCACTTT
j_call: TRBJ2-3; clone_size: NA; v_call: TRBV10-1; d_call: NA; cdr3_aa: CASSDRQGGTDTQYF; cdr3_nt: TGCGCCAGCAGTGATCGACAAGGTGGCACAGATACGCAGTATTTT
j_call: TRBJ1-1; clone_size: NA; v_call: TRBV19; d_call: NA; cdr3_aa: CASSSLGGSPEAFF; cdr3_nt: TGTGCCAGTAGTAGCCTTGGAGGGAGCCCTGAAGCTTTCTTT
j_call: TRBJ2-1; clone_size: NA; v_call: TRBV28; d_call: NA; cdr3_aa: CASSPPTGHLNEQFF; cdr3_nt: TGTGCCAGCAGTCCACCGACAGGACACCTCAATGAGCAGTTCTTC
j_call: TRBJ2-5; clone_size: NA; v_call: TRBV10-3; d_call: TRBD1; cdr3_aa: CAISPGTGTTETQYF; cdr3_nt: TGTGCCATCAGTCCCGGGACAGGAACAACCGAGACCCAGTACTTC
j_call: TRBJ1-5; clone_size: NA; v_call: TRBV19; d_call: TRBD1; cdr3_aa: CASSTTGGWGNQPQHF; cdr3_nt: TGTGCCAGTAGTACGACAGGGGGCTGGGGCAATCAGCCCCAGCATTTT
j_call: TRBJ2-4; clone_size: NA; v_call: TRBV6-2/TRBV6-3; d_call: TRBD1; cdr3_aa: CASSEGTGSKNIQYF; cdr3_nt: TGTGCCAGCAGTGAGGGGACAGGGTCCAAAAACATTCAGTACTTC
j_call: TRBJ1-1; clone_size: NA; v_call: TRBV12-5; d_call: NA; cdr3_aa: CASGSLMNTEAFF; cdr3_nt: TGTGCTAGTGGTTCACTCATGAACACTGAAGCTTTCTTT
j_call: TRBJ2-2; clone_size: NA; v_call: TRBV28; d_call: NA; cdr3_aa: CASSLYIHATNTGELFF; cdr3_nt: TGTGCCAGCAGTTTATATATCCACGCTACGAACACCGGGGAGCTGTTTTTT
j_call: TRBJ1-2; clone_size: NA; v_call: TRBV24-1; d_call: TRBD1; cdr3_aa: CATTLRQGVNYGYTF; cdr3_nt: TGTGCCACCACTCTCAGACAGGGTGTGAACTATGGCTACACCTTC
j_call: TRBJ2-7; clone_size: NA; v_call: TRBV27; d_call: TRBD1; cdr3_aa: CASSQGAWSYEQYF; cdr3_nt: TGTGCCAGCAGCCAGGGGGCGTGGTCCTACGAGCAGTACTTC
j_call: TRBJ2-1; clone_size: NA; v_call: TRBV7-2; d_call: TRBD1; cdr3_aa: CASRSGTGAFDEQFF; cdr3_nt: TGTGCCAGCAGATCCGGGACAGGCGCATTCGATGAGCAGTTCTTC
j_call: TRBJ2-7; clone_size: NA; v_call: TRBV6-2/TRBV6-3; d_call: NA; cdr3_aa: CASSYPKGGVNSYEQYF; cdr3_nt: TGTGCCAGCAGTTACCCAAAAGGAGGGGTCAACTCCTACGAGCAGTACTTC
j_call: TRBJ1-1; clone_size: NA; v_call: TRBV19; d_call: TRBD1; cdr3_aa: CASSRDRVENTEAFF; cdr3_nt: TGTGCCAGTAGTAGGGACAGGGTCGAGAACACTGAAGCTTTCTTT
j_call: TRBJ2-7; clone_size: NA; v_call: TRBV28; d_call: TRBD1; cdr3_aa: CASSRGQGLSYEQYF; cdr3_nt: TGTGCCAGCAGTCGGGGACAGGGGCTATCCTACGAGCAGTACTTC
j_call: TRBJ1-2; clone_size: NA; v_call: TRBV18; d_call: NA; cdr3_aa: CASSQGEYGYTF; cdr3_nt: TGTGCCAGCTCACAGGGAGAATATGGCTACACCTTC
j_call: TRBJ2-7; clone_size: NA; v_call: TRBV2; d_call: NA; cdr3_aa: CASSDREQYF; cdr3_nt: TGTGCCAGCAGTGACAGGGAGCAGTACTTC
j_call: TRBJ1-2; clone_size: NA; v_call: TRBV12-3/TRBV12-4; d_call: NA; cdr3_aa: CASSLGSLYGYTF; cdr3_nt: TGTGCCAGCAGTTTGGGCAGCCTCTATGGCTACACCTTC
j_call: TRBJ1-1; clone_size: NA; v_call: TRBV5-4; d_call: TRBD1; cdr3_aa: CASSLQGPLNTEAFF; cdr3_nt: TGTGCCAGCAGCTTACAGGGGCCGTTGAACACTGAAGCTTTCTTT
j_call: TRBJ1-5; clone_size: NA; v_call: TRBV19; d_call: TRBD1; cdr3_aa: CASSIGNRGSDQPQHF; cdr3_nt: TGTGCCAGTAGTATAGGGAACAGGGGTAGCGATCAGCCCCAGCATTTT
j_call: TRBJ2-2; clone_size: NA; v_call: TRBV29-1; d_call: NA; cdr3_aa: CSVGRTASNTGELFF; cdr3_nt: TGCAGCGTTGGGAGGACGGCCTCGAACACCGGGGAGCTGTTTTTT
j_call: TRBJ2-7; clone_size: NA; v_call: TRBV10-3; d_call: TRBD1; cdr3_aa: CAISPTGVSYEQYF; cdr3_nt: TGTGCCATCAGCCCAACAGGGGTCTCCTACGAGCAGTACTTC
j_call: TRBJ2-1; clone_size: NA; v_call: TRBV10-3; d_call: TRBD1; cdr3_aa: CAISDPTGAYNEQFF; cdr3_nt: TGTGCCATCAGTGACCCGACAGGGGCATACAATGAGCAGTTCTTC
j_call: TRBJ2-3; clone_size: NA; v_call: TRBV3-1/TRBV3-2; d_call: TRBD2; cdr3_aa: CASSQDKGLAGGSTDTQYF; cdr3_nt: TGTGCCAGCAGCCAAGATAAGGGACTAGCGGGGGGCAGCACAGATACGCAGTATTTT
j_call: TRBJ1-5; clone_size: NA; v_call: TRBV6-2/TRBV6-3; d_call: NA; cdr3_aa: CASSYPTVYSNQPQHF; cdr3_nt: TGTGCCAGCAGTTACCCGACAGTTTATAGCAATCAGCCCCAGCATTTT
j_call: TRBJ1-3; clone_size: NA; v_call: TRBV7-2; d_call: TRBD1; cdr3_aa: CASSFGTGIGNTIYF; cdr3_nt: TGTGCCAGCAGCTTCGGGACAGGGATTGGAAACACCATATATTTT
j_call: TRBJ2-1; clone_size: NA; v_call: TRBV7-8; d_call: NA; cdr3_aa: CASSLAQGALSNEQFF; cdr3_nt: TGTGCCAGCAGCTTAGCCCAGGGCGCTCTCTCCAATGAGCAGTTCTTC
j_call: TRBJ2-1; clone_size: NA; v_call: TRBV5-1; d_call: TRBD2; cdr3_aa: CASSLAGTSANEQFF; cdr3_nt: TGCGCCAGCAGCTTGGCCGGGACTAGTGCCAATGAGCAGTTCTTC
j_call: TRBJ2-4; clone_size: NA; v_call: TRBV4-1; d_call: TRBD1; cdr3_aa: CASSGTAIMAKNIQYF; cdr3_nt: TGCGCCAGCAGCGGGACAGCGATTATGGCCAAAAACATTCAGTACTTC
j_call: TRBJ1-5; clone_size: NA; v_call: TRBV19; d_call: TRBD1; cdr3_aa: CASSIAQGDQPQHF; cdr3_nt: TGTGCCAGTAGTATAGCCCAGGGGGATCAGCCCCAGCATTTT
j_call: TRBJ1-5; clone_size: NA; v_call: TRBV7-9; d_call: NA; cdr3_aa: CASSPGGGSGSISNQPQHF; cdr3_nt: TGTGCCAGCAGCCCCGGTGGGGGGTCGGGGTCGATCAGCAATCAGCCCCAGCATTTT
j_call: TRBJ2-1; clone_size: NA; v_call: TRBV24-1; d_call: TRBD1; cdr3_aa: CATSDLGDSGYNEQFF; cdr3_nt: TGTGCCACCAGTGATTTGGGGGACAGCGGATACAATGAGCAGTTCTTC
j_call: TRBJ2-7; clone_size: NA; v_call: TRBV3-1/TRBV3-2; d_call: NA; cdr3_aa: CASRSLWAEYEQYF; cdr3_nt: TGTGCCAGCAGGTCCCTTTGGGCAGAATACGAGCAGTACTTC